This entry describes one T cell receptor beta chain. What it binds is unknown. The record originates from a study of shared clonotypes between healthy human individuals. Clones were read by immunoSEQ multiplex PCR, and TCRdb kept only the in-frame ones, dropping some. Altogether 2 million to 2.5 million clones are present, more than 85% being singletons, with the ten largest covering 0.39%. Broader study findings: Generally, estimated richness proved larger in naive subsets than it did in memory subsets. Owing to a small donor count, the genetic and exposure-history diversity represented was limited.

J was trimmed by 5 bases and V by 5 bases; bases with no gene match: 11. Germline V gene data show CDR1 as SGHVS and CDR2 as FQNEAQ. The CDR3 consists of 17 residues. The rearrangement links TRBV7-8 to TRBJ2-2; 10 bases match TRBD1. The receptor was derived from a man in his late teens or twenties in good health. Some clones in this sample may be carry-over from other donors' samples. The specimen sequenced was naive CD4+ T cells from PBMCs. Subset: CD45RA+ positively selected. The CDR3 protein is CASSPSPGQGSTGELFF. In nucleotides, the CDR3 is TGTGCCAGCAGCCCCTCCCCGGGACAGGGGTCAACCGGGGAGCTGTTTTTT.